This T cell receptor (beta chain) was captured in a study of OX40 agonist ivuxolimab in advanced cancers. Study-wide context: The patients received ivuxolimab by intravenous route every 2 weeks at 0.01 to 10 mg/kg. Study results and limitations: Clonal expansion from baseline to week 6 occurred in both CD4+ and CD8+ T cells.

Some clones are missing from TCRdb's copy, which holds only in-frame ones; the method was immunoSEQ multiplex PCR. The sample yields 60,000 to 65,000 clones, about 90% seen once. The V end lost 7 bases, the J end lost 3 bases, and 16 bases lay between the germline ends. This CDR3 has 15 residues. Germline values: CDR1 SNHLY, CDR2 FYNNEI. As for this clone: Antigen unknown.

This chain joins TRBV2 and TRBJ2-1, with D perhaps matching TRBD1 (6 bases). The TCR was taken from an adult with an advanced solid tumor such as melanoma, head and neck, liver or kidney cancer. Sequencing used CD4+ or CD8+ T cells sorted from blood, obtained in a trial of the OX40 agonist ivuxolimab. CDR3 in amino acids: CASTLVRTDYNEQFF. CDR3 sequence (DNA): TGTGCCAGCACCCTCGTCAGGACAGACTACAATGAGCAGTTCTTC.